The rows below give T cell receptor beta chains drawn from one sample of a study of spatial heterogeneity in lung cancer. TCRdb reprocessed the 5' RACE reads via MiXCR and lists one record per CDR3 protein. The sample records some 43,000 distinct CDR3 sequences, 10% to 13% being singletons. The sequencing used PBMCs, collected at follow-up. Source of these receptors: a female donor with early-stage non-small cell lung cancer. Both conserved end residues are part of each CDR3. The order of the fields is J gene, clone size, V gene, D gene, CDR3 protein, CDR3 DNA. D genes are given only for firm matches. Only part of the rows carry a size: once, few, many, or a class if the clone is expanded.

TRBJ2-7,few,TRBV3-1,TRBD2,CASSQDLNGGYEQYF,TGTGCCAGCAGCCAAGATCTTAACGGGGGGTACGAGCAGTACTTC
TRBJ1-4,few,TRBV7-8,TRBD1,CASSLEYQGANEKLFF,TGTGCCAGCAGCTTAGAGTATCAGGGGGCTAATGAAAAACTGTTTTTT
TRBJ2-2,few,TRBV6-2/TRBV6-3,.,CASSYSAFGELFF,TGTGCCAGCAGTTATAGCGCATTCGGGGAGCTGTTTTTT
TRBJ2-7,many,TRBV28,.,CASRDTGLTEQYF,TGTGCCAGCAGGGACACGGGACTCACGGAGCAGTACTTC
TRBJ2-7,.,TRBV28,.,CASSLSGWSYEQYF,TGTGCCAGCAGTTTAAGCGGATGGTCCTACGAGCAGTACTTC
TRBJ2-1,.,TRBV19,TRBD1,CASTQTGWNEQFF,TGTGCCAGTACCCAGACAGGGTGGAATGAGCAGTTCTTC
TRBJ2-1,many,TRBV4-1,.,CASSQVRGYNEQFF,TGCGCCAGCAGCCAGGTCAGGGGCTACAATGAGCAGTTCTTC
TRBJ2-1,many,TRBV7-2,.,CASSTKPGGPETYNEQFF,TGTGCCAGCAGCACCAAGCCAGGAGGCCCCGAGACTTATAATGAGCAGTTCTTC
TRBJ2-4,many,TRBV9,TRBD1,CASSVTGDRAKNIQYF,TGTGCCAGCAGCGTCACAGGGGACCGAGCCAAAAACATTCAGTACTTC
TRBJ1-1,many,TRBV18,.,CASSPDGLPLNTEAFF,TGTGCCAGCTCTCCGGACGGTTTACCTCTGAACACTGAAGCTTTCTTT
TRBJ1-5,many,TRBV19,TRBD1,CASSGTGAQPQHF,TGTGCCAGTAGTGGGACAGGGGCTCAGCCCCAGCATTTT
TRBJ2-5,.,TRBV7-2,TRBD2,CASSSGLAAQETQYF,TGTGCCAGCAGCTCAGGACTAGCGGCCCAAGAGACCCAGTACTTC
TRBJ1-5,many,TRBV7-2,TRBD1,CASSPTGGEWQPQHF,TGTGCCAGCAGCCCCACAGGGGGCGAATGGCAGCCCCAGCATTTT
TRBJ2-5,many,TRBV20-1,TRBD2,CSARVLTTSGENF,TGCAGTGCTAGAGTCCTTACAACTAGCGGAGAGAACTTC
TRBJ1-1,few,TRBV5-1,TRBD1,CASSLRGGQVGTEAFF,TGCGCCAGCAGCCTCCGAGGGGGACAGGTAGGGACTGAAGCTTTCTTT
TRBJ2-5,.,TRBV6-5,.,CASSYKADGTQYF,TGTGCCAGCAGTTATAAGGCGGACGGGACCCAGTACTTC
TRBJ2-5,few,TRBV20-1,.,CSAWDQETQYF,TGCAGTGCGTGGGACCAAGAGACCCAGTACTTC
TRBJ2-3,.,TRBV10-3,.,CATTLWGTSTDTQYF,TGTGCCACCACGTTATGGGGGACTAGCACAGATACGCAGTATTTT
TRBJ2-7,few,TRBV20-1,.,CSARNWVTDEQYF,TGCAGTGCCAGAAATTGGGTCACTGACGAGCAGTACTTC
TRBJ2-7,.,TRBV11-2,.,CASSLDWDIPDEQYF,TGTGCCAGCAGCTTAGACTGGGATATCCCCGACGAGCAGTACTTC
TRBJ2-7,many,TRBV7-3,TRBD1,CASSWTGYEQYF,TGTGCCAGCAGCTGGACAGGTTACGAGCAGTACTTC
TRBJ2-7,.,TRBV2,.,CATARSVGDDYEQYF,TGTGCCACCGCTCGGTCGGTTGGGGACGACTACGAGCAGTACTTC
TRBJ1-1,many,TRBV28,.,CASSRGGTNTEAFF,TGTGCCAGCTCCCGGGGCGGTACGAACACTGAAGCTTTCTTT
TRBJ2-5,.,TRBV19,TRBD1,CASSIGTGGETQYF,TGTGCCAGTAGTATCGGGACAGGGGGAGAGACCCAGTACTTC
TRBJ2-5,medium-sized,TRBV2,TRBD1,CASLGQGEETQYF,TGTGCCAGCCTGGGACAGGGCGAAGAGACCCAGTACTTC
TRBJ2-5,many,TRBV7-9,TRBD1,CASSSMDRGNNF,TGTGCCAGCAGCTCCATGGACAGGGGGAATAATTTC
TRBJ1-1,few,TRBV20-1,.,CSARGYMNTEAFF,TGCAGTGCTAGGGGATATATGAACACTGAAGCTTTCTTT
TRBJ2-3,.,TRBV11-2,.,CASSPTIDTQYF,TGTGCCAGCAGCCCAACAATAGATACGCAGTATTTT
TRBJ1-1,many,TRBV10-3,TRBD1,CAIFRPGTGGMTEAFF,TGTGCCATCTTCAGACCCGGGACAGGGGGCATGACTGAAGCTTTCTTT
TRBJ2-7,many,TRBV29-1,.,CSVGSPPTYEQYF,TGCAGCGTTGGTTCCCCACCTACCTACGAGCAGTACTTC
TRBJ1-2,.,TRBV4-1,.,CASSQDPSWGYTF,TGCGCCAGCAGCCAAGATCCCAGTTGGGGCTACACCTTC
TRBJ2-2,few,TRBV3-1,.,CASSQVGWGGTGELFF,TGTGCCAGCAGCCAAGTCGGCTGGGGAGGCACCGGGGAGCTGTTTTTT
TRBJ2-3,.,TRBV7-2,.,CASSLSRTDTQYF,TGTGCCAGCAGCTTATCTCGGACAGATACGCAGTATTTT
TRBJ2-7,many,TRBV7-9,TRBD1,CASSFDRAGDEQYF,TGTGCCAGCAGCTTTGACAGGGCAGGAGACGAGCAGTACTTC
TRBJ1-4,many,TRBV28,.,CASSGTNEKLFF,TGTGCCAGCAGTGGAACTAATGAAAAACTGTTTTTT
TRBJ2-3,.,TRBV9,.,CASSPYRMRTDTQYF,TGTGCCAGCAGCCCATACCGGATGCGCACAGATACGCAGTATTTT
TRBJ2-5,.,TRBV20-1,TRBD1,CSARQGLLAGGETQYF,TGCAGTGCTAGACAGGGCCTTTTGGCAGGGGGTGAGACCCAGTACTTC
TRBJ1-1,.,TRBV5-1,.,CASSLAPGTNTEAFF,TGCGCCAGCAGCTTGGCACCAGGCACTAACACTGAAGCTTTCTTT
TRBJ1-4,.,TRBV28,TRBD1,CASSLLAGGAEKLFF,TGTGCCAGCAGTTTATTGGCAGGGGGCGCTGAAAAACTGTTTTTT
TRBJ2-2,few,TRBV20-1,.,CSAGGFTGELFF,TGCAGTGCCGGGGGTTTCACCGGGGAGCTGTTTTTT
TRBJ1-2,.,TRBV29-1,.,CSTKLGQGYYGYTF,TGCAGCACTAAATTGGGCCAGGGGTACTATGGCTACACCTTC